This T cell receptor beta chain emerged from a study of blood T cell repertoires in COVID-19. This table comes from immunoSEQ multiplex PCR, and its TCRdb copy is limited to in-frame clones, with some not included. The sample records some 52,000 clones, more than 85% being singletons. The germline CDR1 and CDR2 sequences are MNHEY and SVGAGI. This CDR3 region has 15 residues. Trimming cost V 5 bases and J 6 bases; bases outside gene matches: 9. The receptor was isolated from a human donor with active COVID-19. The donor label of this sample is uncertain. The chain has TRBV6-5 and TRBJ1-3; 8 bases map to TRBD1. Sequencing used peripheral blood. CDR3 bases: TGTGCCAGCAGTCTTGAGGACAGGGCAGAAAACACCATATATTTT. Residues: CASSLEDRAENTIYF.